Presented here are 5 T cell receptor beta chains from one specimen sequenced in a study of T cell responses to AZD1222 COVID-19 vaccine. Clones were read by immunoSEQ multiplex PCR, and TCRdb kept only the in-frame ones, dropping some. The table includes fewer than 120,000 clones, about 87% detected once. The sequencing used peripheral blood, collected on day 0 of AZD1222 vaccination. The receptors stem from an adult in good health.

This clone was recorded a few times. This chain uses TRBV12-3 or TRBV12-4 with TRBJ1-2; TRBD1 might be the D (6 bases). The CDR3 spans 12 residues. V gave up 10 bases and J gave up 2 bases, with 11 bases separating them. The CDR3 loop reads CATGQPNYGYTF. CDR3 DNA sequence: TGTGCCACCGGACAGCCGAACTATGGCTACACCTTC.

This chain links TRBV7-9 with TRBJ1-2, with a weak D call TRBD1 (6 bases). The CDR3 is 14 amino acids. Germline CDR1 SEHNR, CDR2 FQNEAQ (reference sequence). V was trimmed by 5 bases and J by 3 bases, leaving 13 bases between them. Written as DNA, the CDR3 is TGTGCCAGCAGCCCAAGGACAGAAGACTATGGCTACACCTTC. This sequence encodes CASSPRTEDYGYTF.

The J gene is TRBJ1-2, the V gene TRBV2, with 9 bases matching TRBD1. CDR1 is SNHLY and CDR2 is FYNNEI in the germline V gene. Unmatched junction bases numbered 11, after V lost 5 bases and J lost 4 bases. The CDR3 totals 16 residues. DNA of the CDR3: TGTGCCAGCAGTTGGACAGGGGAATCGGTCGGCTATGGCTACACCTTC. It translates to CASSWTGESVGYGYTF.

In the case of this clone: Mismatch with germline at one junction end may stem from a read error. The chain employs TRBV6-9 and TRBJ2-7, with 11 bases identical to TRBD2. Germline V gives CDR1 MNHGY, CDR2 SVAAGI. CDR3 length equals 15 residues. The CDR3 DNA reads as TGTGCCAGCAGCTATTTCGCTAGCGGGGGGTACGAGCAGTACTTC. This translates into CASSYFASGGYEQYF.

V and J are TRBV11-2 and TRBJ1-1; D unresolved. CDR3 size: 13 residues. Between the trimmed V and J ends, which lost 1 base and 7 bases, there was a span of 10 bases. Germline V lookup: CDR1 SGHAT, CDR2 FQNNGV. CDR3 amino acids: CASSLGTYGEAFF. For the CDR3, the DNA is TGTGCCAGCAGCTTAGGGACCTACGGTGAAGCTTTCTTT.